This T cell receptor (beta chain) appears in the sequencing data of a study of OX40 agonist ivuxolimab in advanced cancers. Turning to this clone: Its antigen is unidentified.

The CDR3 is made up of 16 amino acids. Trimming stripped 0 bases from V and 5 bases from J, with 11 bases between. Germline lookup yields CDR1 MGHRA and CDR2 YSYEKL. Study-wide results and limits: Expanded clones were, on average, more numerous among CD8+ T cells than CD4+.

Assay: immunoSEQ multiplex PCR; the TCRdb copy retains only in-frame clones and omits some. This repertoire shows about 94,000 clones, 94% found once; its top ten account for about 0.17%. The sequences come from CD4+ or CD8+ T cells sorted from blood, collected in a trial of the OX40 agonist ivuxolimab. The chain joins TRBV4-1 to TRBJ1-6; D is perhaps TRBD1 (5 bases). This sequence originates from an adult with an advanced solid tumor such as melanoma, head and neck, liver or kidney cancer. CDR3 in amino acids: CASSQDRGGDNSPLHF. CDR3 nucleotides: TGCGCCAGCAGCCAAGACCGGGGGGGGGATAATTCACCCCTCCACTTT.